This TCR beta chain was captured in a study of blood T cells in healthy people across ages. The study's findings and limits: Among long-lived donors, naive CD4+ cells were more numerous and diversity higher than in aged donors. Since the PBMCs were unsorted, naive and antigen-experienced cells could not be conclusively compared.

A word on this clonotype: What it binds is unknown.

This CDR3 spans 16 amino acids. With a J-beta primer mix and a sample-barcoded 5' primer, a second PCR ran about 6 to 11 cycles. Unique molecular identifiers of 12 random nucleotides labeled each cDNA. Every sample gave at least 3 million paired-end reads containing CDR3. In TCRdb, the 5' RACE reads were re-called with MiXCR into one record per CDR3 protein. This table holds about 1,400,000 distinct CDR3 sequences, roughly 64% found once. The chain couples TRBV12-3 or TRBV12-4 to TRBJ2-7; D tentatively fits TRBD1 or TRBD2 (5 bases each). The end of the DNA aligns better with TRBJ2-5, so the J call may be wrong. The receptor's source is a man between 18 and 29 years old in good health. The sequenced material came from blood. The CDR3 sequence is CASSDSGTRRRETQYF. DNA of the CDR3: TGTGCCAGCAGTGATTCCGGGACCCGCCGGAGGGAGACCCAGTACTTC.